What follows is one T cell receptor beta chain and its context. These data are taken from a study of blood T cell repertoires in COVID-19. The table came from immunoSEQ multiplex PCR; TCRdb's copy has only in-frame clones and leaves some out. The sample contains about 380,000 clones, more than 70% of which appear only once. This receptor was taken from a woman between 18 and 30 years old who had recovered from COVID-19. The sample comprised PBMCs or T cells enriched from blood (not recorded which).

DNA for the CDR3: TGTGCCAACTCCCCAGAGGCAGGGGGCAATCAGCCCCAGCATTTT. Its translation is CANSPEAGGNQPQHF. The rearrangement joins TRBV6-5 to TRBJ1-5; D may be TRBD1 (6 bases). The V gene lost 10 bases and the J gene lost 2 bases, with 18 bases spanning the gap. The germline CDR1 and CDR2 sequences are MNHEY and SVGAGI. The CDR3 spans 15 residues.